This entry features one TCR beta chain sequence. The data are from a study of blood T cell repertoires in COVID-19. V lost 6 bases and J lost 7, with 18 bases in between. Germline assignment: CDR1 MNHEY and CDR2 SVGAGI. The CDR3 is 14 amino acids. Using immunoSEQ multiplex PCR, the repertoire was profiled, and TCRdb retains in-frame clones only, with some absent. The sample carries about 50,000 clones, 65% to 85% recorded once. The sample comprised peripheral blood. The chain has TRBV6-5 and TRBJ1-2, with a tentative D call TRBD1 (6 bases). The TCR originated in a woman older than 75 with acute or convalescent COVID-19. CDR3 in amino acids: CASSYPGIRGGYTF. In DNA, the CDR3 is TGTGCCAGCAGCTACCCAGGGATCAGGGGTGGCTACACCTTC.